The rows below give T cell receptor beta chains drawn from one sample of a study of blood T cell repertoires in COVID-19. TCRdb's table, derived via immunoSEQ multiplex PCR, lists solely in-frame clones and lacks some. The sample lists over 15,000 clones, more than 65% occurring once. The sample taken for sequencing was peripheral blood. All receptors derive from a man in his 70s with COVID-19, enrolled during active disease. Both conserved end residues are part of each CDR3. A D gene is named only where the DNA matches it firmly.

j_call: TRBJ1-2; d_call: .; v_call: TRBV6-6; cdr3_aa: CASTAGRGNLYGYTF
j_call: TRBJ2-3; d_call: TRBD2; v_call: TRBV5-1; cdr3_aa: CASSLVGLAGPDTQYF
j_call: TRBJ2-7; d_call: TRBD2; v_call: TRBV30; cdr3_aa: CAWATGLAGHEQYF
j_call: TRBJ1-5; d_call: .; v_call: TRBV29-1; cdr3_aa: CSVADGVNQPQHF
j_call: TRBJ1-3; d_call: TRBD1; v_call: TRBV3-1/TRBV3-2; cdr3_aa: CASSSGQGPGNTIYF
j_call: TRBJ1-2; d_call: TRBD1; v_call: TRBV6-5; cdr3_aa: CASSMDRGPGYTF
j_call: TRBJ2-3; d_call: TRBD1; v_call: TRBV28; cdr3_aa: CASSTPGQGSSTDTQYF
j_call: TRBJ1-1; d_call: .; v_call: TRBV5-5; cdr3_aa: CASSRRGGAEAFF
j_call: TRBJ1-3; d_call: .; v_call: TRBV10-3; cdr3_aa: CAISSAVRGNTIYF
j_call: TRBJ2-4; d_call: .; v_call: TRBV29-1; cdr3_aa: CSVEGATSGKLAKNIQYF
j_call: TRBJ2-5; d_call: .; v_call: TRBV5-1; cdr3_aa: CASSRDNQETQYF
j_call: TRBJ2-7; d_call: TRBD1; v_call: TRBV28; cdr3_aa: CASSSPGQGLYEQYF
j_call: TRBJ1-1; d_call: .; v_call: TRBV5-6; cdr3_aa: CASRQVTVNTEAFF
j_call: TRBJ2-5; d_call: TRBD2; v_call: TRBV10-2; cdr3_aa: CASSESGSGRMFFWETQYF
j_call: TRBJ1-2; d_call: TRBD1; v_call: TRBV2; cdr3_aa: CASSPTGGAANYGYTF
j_call: TRBJ1-5; d_call: .; v_call: TRBV18; cdr3_aa: CASSLGSNQPQHF
j_call: TRBJ2-2; d_call: .; v_call: TRBV10-3; cdr3_aa: CAISGRIRGTGELFF
j_call: TRBJ1-1; d_call: TRBD1; v_call: TRBV18; cdr3_aa: CASSPATGEVSTEAFF
j_call: TRBJ1-1; d_call: .; v_call: TRBV6-4; cdr3_aa: CASKKQGNTEAFF
j_call: TRBJ2-7; d_call: TRBD1; v_call: TRBV11-2; cdr3_aa: CASSFDRDEQYF
j_call: TRBJ1-6; d_call: .; v_call: TRBV28; cdr3_aa: CASSQIGNSPLHF
j_call: TRBJ1-2; d_call: TRBD1; v_call: TRBV19; cdr3_aa: CACNRDSRPPYGYTF
j_call: TRBJ1-5; d_call: .; v_call: TRBV4-3; cdr3_aa: CASSQDLLVNQPQHF
j_call: TRBJ1-5; d_call: .; v_call: TRBV7-8; cdr3_aa: CASSLGTPISNQPQHF
j_call: TRBJ2-3; d_call: .; v_call: TRBV11-2; cdr3_aa: CASSLDVGAADTQYF
j_call: TRBJ2-3; d_call: .; v_call: TRBV5-1; cdr3_aa: CASSLARGFTDTQYF
j_call: TRBJ1-2; d_call: TRBD1; v_call: TRBV19; cdr3_aa: CATKGQANYGYTF